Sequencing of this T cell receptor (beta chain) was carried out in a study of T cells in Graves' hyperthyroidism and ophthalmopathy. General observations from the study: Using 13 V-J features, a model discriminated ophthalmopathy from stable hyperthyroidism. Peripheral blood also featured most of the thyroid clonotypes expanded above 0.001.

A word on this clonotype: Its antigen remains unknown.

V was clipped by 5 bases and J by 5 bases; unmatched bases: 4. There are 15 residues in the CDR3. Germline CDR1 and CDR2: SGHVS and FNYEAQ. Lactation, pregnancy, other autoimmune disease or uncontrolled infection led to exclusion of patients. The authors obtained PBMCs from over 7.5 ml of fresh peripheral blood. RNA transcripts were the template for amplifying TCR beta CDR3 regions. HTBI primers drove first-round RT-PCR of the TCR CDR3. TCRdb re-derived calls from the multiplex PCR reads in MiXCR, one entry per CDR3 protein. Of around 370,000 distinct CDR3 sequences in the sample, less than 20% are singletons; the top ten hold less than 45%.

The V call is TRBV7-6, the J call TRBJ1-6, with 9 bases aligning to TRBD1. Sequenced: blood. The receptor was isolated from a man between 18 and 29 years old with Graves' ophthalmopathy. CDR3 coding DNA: TGTGCCAGCAGCCAGAGACAGGGGGATAATTCACCCCTCCACTTT. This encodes CASSQRQGDNSPLHF.